The sequence of this T cell receptor (beta chain) was determined in a study of blood T cell repertoires in COVID-19. The wider study: Specimens from acute and convalescent COVID-19 originated in the United States, Italy and Spain.

Germline V lookup: CDR1 MRHNA, CDR2 SNTAGT. The CDR3 is made up of 15 amino acids. V was pared by 0 bases and J by 2 bases, with 9 bases between. The authors' processing: Using reference gene primer amplification, nucleated cell counts were estimated. Clones were sequenced by immunoSEQ multiplex PCR, and TCRdb holds only the in-frame ones, with some missing. The D gene and trimming were derived from the DNA, and the V and J assignments and clone size from that table. The sample includes roughly 440,000 clones, about nine tenths of them seen just once. Followed longitudinally, the Seattle patients had been enrolled during active infection.

Sequencing was done on a sample of peripheral blood. This receptor was taken from a woman aged 50 to 60 with COVID-19, enrolled during active disease. The chain couples TRBV6-4 to TRBJ2-3, with D tentatively TRBD2 (5 bases). CDR3 sequence: CASSDSAGDTDTQYF. CDR3 nucleotides: TGTGCCAGCAGTGACTCGGCCGGGGACACAGATACGCAGTATTTT.